The next 19 T cell receptor beta chains were all read from a single sample in a study of cytomegalovirus exposure and HLA in healthy donors. The PCR contained 60 Vbeta and 13 Jbeta primers. Only in-frame clones appear in the TCRdb table, and some are missing; sequencing was by immunoSEQ multiplex PCR. Of 150,000 to 200,000 clones in the sample, around 80% were seen once. The source material was PBMCs. The source of these receptors is a woman in her forties or fifties in good health and CMV-seropositive.

The chain joins TRBV6-5 to TRBJ2-7; D not resolved. The CDR3 loop spans 13 amino acids. Germline CDR1 reads MNHEY; CDR2 reads SVGAGI. Between the trimmed V and J ends, which lost 8 bases and 3 bases, there was a span of 14 bases. CDR3 DNA sequence: TGTGCCAGCCGCGCGGAAAGCTACTACGAGCAGTACTTC. It codes for CASRAESYYEQYF.

This clone was observed once. The chain joins TRBV18 to TRBJ2-3; D is possibly TRBD2 (6 bases). The germline gives CDR1 KGHSH, CDR2 LQKENI. Trimming removed 4 bases from V and 0 bases from J, with 8 bases in between. The CDR3 totals 14 residues. The CDR3: CASSHGLSTDTQYF. CDR3 nucleotides: TGTGCCAGCTCACACGGACTAAGCACAGATACGCAGTATTTT.

This clone was observed a single time. This rearrangement joins TRBV18 to TRBJ1-2, with 11 bases lining up with TRBD1. Per germline, CDR1 KGHSH and CDR2 LQKENI. CDR3 length equals 17 residues. V shed 7 bases and J 3 bases; nucleotides not matched to a gene: 13. CDR3 region: CASLPSGTGGRYYGYTF. CDR3 sequence (DNA): TGTGCCAGCTTACCTTCCGGGACAGGGGGACGGTACTATGGCTACACCTTC.

The chain couples TRBV28 to TRBJ1-2, with TRBD1 matching 8 bases. The CDR3 contains 16 residues. Losses at the gene ends were 1 base for V and 4 bases for J; bases not matched to a gene: 8. CDR1 is MDHEN, CDR2 SYDVKM, per germline. Written as DNA, the CDR3 is TGTGCCAGCAGTTTATTCCTTGGACAGGGAATCTATGGCTACACCTTC. It codes for CASSLFLGQGIYGYTF.

This chain uses TRBV28 with TRBJ2-7; no clear D. Deletions cut 5 bases from V and 2 bases from J, with 13 bases between. Germline loops: CDR1 MDHEN, CDR2 SYDVKM. The CDR3 covers 14 residues. As DNA, the CDR3 is TGTGCCAGCAGTCCTTACCTAGGTACCTACGAGCAGTACTTC. Its translation is CASSPYLGTYEQYF.

This chain uses TRBV5-1 with TRBJ2-3; 9 bases are shared with TRBD2. V lost 4 bases to trimming and J lost 3 bases; unmatched junction nucleotides: 9. Per the germline V gene, CDR1 is SGHRS and CDR2 is YFSETQ. This CDR3 comprises 16 residues. Written as DNA, the CDR3 is TGCGCCAGCAGCATGCCCCTAGCGGGACAAACAGATACGCAGTATTTT. This sequence encodes CASSMPLAGQTDTQYF.

This clone was counted between two and nine times. This chain links TRBV27 with TRBJ1-5, with no clear D. The CDR3 has 15 residues. Trimming cost V 2 bases and J 0 bases, with 8 bases left between them. In germline, CDR1 is MNHEY, CDR2 SMNVEV (reference sequence). The CDR3 is CASSLLGYSNQPQHF. The CDR3 bases are TGTGCCAGCAGTTTACTCGGTTATAGCAATCAGCCCCAGCATTTT.

This clone has more than one count but fewer than ten. The chain has TRBV18 and TRBJ1-3, with 10 bases lining up with TRBD1. The germline gives CDR1 KGHSH, CDR2 LQKENI. Trimming cost V 3 bases and J 3 bases; bases outside gene matches: 5. The CDR3 consists of 16 residues. The CDR3 sequence is CASSPQGQGVGNTIYF. CDR3 bases: TGTGCCAGCTCACCTCAAGGACAGGGGGTTGGAAACACCATATATTTT.

CDR3 residues: CASLTPVGGLAKNIQYF. The CDR3 DNA is TGTGCCAGCCTGACCCCGGTGGGGGGGCTAGCCAAAAACATTCAGTACTTC. This sequence joins TRBV28 and TRBJ2-4, with D perhaps matching TRBD2 (7 bases). This CDR3 has 17 amino acids. Germline lookup yields CDR1 MDHEN and CDR2 SYDVKM. Trimming removed 8 bases at V and 0 bases at J, with 20 bases between.

This chain connects TRBV7-9 to TRBJ2-5, with D perhaps TRBD2 (5 bases). Germline V lookup: CDR1 SEHNR, CDR2 FQNEAQ (reference sequence). This CDR3 region has 13 residues. The CDR3 DNA follows: TGTTCCGGGCTCACGAGCGGCCAAGAGACCCAGTACTTC. This sequence encodes CSGLTSGQETQYF.

The V call is TRBV2, the J call TRBJ2-2, with D possibly being TRBD1 (6 bases). The CDR3 covers 13 residues. V dropped 6 bases and J dropped 5 bases, with 10 bases sitting between them. Per germline, CDR1 SNHLY and CDR2 FYNNEI. As DNA, the CDR3 is TGTGCCAGCAGAGGGGACATTACCGGGGAGCTGTTTTTT. Residues: CASRGDITGELFF.

The rearrangement uses TRBV4-1 and TRBJ1-5; a weak D match, TRBD1 (6 bases). CDR3 size: 15 residues. Trimming left V 6 bases short and J 4 bases short, with 16 bases between. Germline loops: CDR1 MGHRA, CDR2 YSYEKL. The CDR3 DNA is TGCGCCAGCAGTCGGACAGACGCCAGTAATCAGCCCCAGCATTTT. Translation gives CASSRTDASNQPQHF.

CDR3 loop: CASSGGGAFIQTQYF. The CDR3 nucleotides are TGTGCCAGCAGTGGCGGGGGGGCCTTCATACAGACCCAGTACTTC. The rearrangement joins TRBV28 to TRBJ2-5, with TRBD2 matching over 9 bases. The V segment lost 5 bases and the J segment 6 bases; nucleotides outside the gene matches: 10. Germline CDR1 reads MDHEN; CDR2 reads SYDVKM. This CDR3 is built from 15 residues.

The chain carries TRBV7-9 and TRBJ1-2; D not certain. This CDR3 contains 13 residues. V dropped 5 bases and J dropped 8 bases, with 15 bases sitting between them. Germline CDR1 is SEHNR and CDR2 is FQNEAQ (reference sequence). The CDR3 region is CASSADYGPGYTF. DNA of the CDR3: TGTGCCAGCAGCGCTGACTACGGGCCCGGCTACACCTTC.

CDR3 in DNA: TGTGCCAGCAGCCCAAGGACAGGCCGGATTTTTGAAGCTTTCTTT. This translates into CASSPRTGRIFEAFF. The V and J genes are TRBV7-2 and TRBJ1-1; 7 positions agree with TRBD1. This CDR3 is 15 amino acids long. With V trimmed by 5 bases and J by 7 bases, 13 bases remained unmatched. Germline values: CDR1 SGHTA, CDR2 FQGNSA.

J is TRBJ2-7 and V is TRBV6-1, with D hard to call. Germline lookup yields CDR1 MNHNS and CDR2 SASEGT. The CDR3 sequence is 12 residues long. With 4 bases removed from V and 4 bases from J, the gap between germline ends came to 8 bases. In DNA, the CDR3 is TGTGCCAGCAGTGTTGTCAGTTACGAGCAGTACTTC. Translating it yields CASSVVSYEQYF.

This clone was seen a few times. This chain links TRBV5-8 with TRBJ2-1; 9 bases are a match to TRBD2. The J segment lost 16 bases and the V segment lost 4 bases, leaving 9 bases of the junction unmatched. Germline V gene data show CDR1 as SGHTS and CDR2 as YDEGEE. The CDR3 is made up of 12 amino acids. The chain's CDR3 is CASSPRRTSVFF. The CDR3 nucleotides read TGTGCCAGCAGCCCTAGGAGGACTAGCGTTTTCTTC.

This chain links TRBV19 with TRBJ1-1, with a weak D call TRBD1 (5 bases). The germline V gene encodes CDR1 LNHDA and CDR2 SQIVND (reference sequence). Trimming removed 4 bases at V and 2 bases at J, with 14 bases between. This CDR3 has 15 amino acids. The chain's CDR3 is CASSKQASINTEAFF. For the CDR3, the DNA is TGTGCCAGTAGTAAACAGGCTTCGATTAACACTGAAGCTTTCTTT.

This clone was counted a few times. This chain links TRBV27 with TRBJ2-6; D remains ambiguous. Trimming removed 3 bases at V and 1 base at J, with 4 bases between. The CDR3 is made up of 14 amino acids. CDR1 is MNHEY, CDR2 SMNVEV, per germline (reference sequence). The chain's CDR3 is CASSLESGANVLTF. The CDR3 DNA sequence: TGTGCCAGCAGTTTGGAGTCTGGGGCCAACGTCCTGACTTTC. Combining the CDR3 with reference TRBV27 and TRBJ2-6 gives the whole variable domain EAQVTQNPRYLITVTGKKLTVTCSQNMNHEYMSWYRQDPGLGLRQIYYSMNVEVTDKGDVPEGYKVSRKEKRNFPLILESPSPNQTSLYFCASSLESGANVLTFGAGSRLTVL.